Presented here are 12 T cell receptor beta chains from one specimen sequenced in a study of blood T cell repertoires in COVID-19. Libraries were prepared by immunoSEQ multiplex PCR; TCRdb keeps only in-frame clonotypes and omits some of them. The sample consists of about 110,000 clones, about 81% of them appearing once. Sequenced input: peripheral blood. These receptor sequences come from a man between 65 and 79 years old with acute or convalescent COVID-19.

This chain uses TRBV15 with TRBJ2-3; 12 nucleotides match TRBD2. The germline V gene encodes CDR1 LNHNV and CDR2 YYDKDF (reference sequence). The V segment lost 0 bases and the J segment 3 bases; nucleotides outside the gene matches: 7. The CDR3 has 18 amino acids. CDR3 sequence (DNA): TGTGCCACCAGCAGAGATACTGGACTAGCGGGGAGTACAGATACGCAGTATTTT. This codes for CATSRDTGLAGSTDTQYF.

The chain employs TRBV2 and TRBJ1-1; possibly TRBD1 for D (6 bases). The CDR3 contains 13 residues. V lost 0 bases and J 10 bases, leaving 12 bases between the germline ends. The germline V gene has CDR1 SNHLY and CDR2 FYNNEI. The CDR3 bases are TGTGCCAGCAGTGAAGCGCAAAGGGGGAGAGCTTTCTTT. This encodes CASSEAQRGRAFF.

The chain couples TRBV19 to TRBJ2-2; TRBD1 might be the D (5 bases). The germline V gene encodes CDR1 LNHDA and CDR2 SQIVND (reference sequence). The length of the CDR3 is 17 residues. The ends were cut back, 3 bases at V and 7 bases at J, with 21 bases in the middle. CDR3 residues: CASSIRGSGREDGELFF. The CDR3 nucleotides are TGTGCCAGTAGTATCAGAGGCTCAGGGCGAGAAGACGGGGAGCTGTTTTTT.

The V gene is TRBV2, the J gene TRBJ2-7; 11 nucleotides agree with TRBD2. Germline CDR1 SNHLY, CDR2 FYNNEI. This CDR3 comprises 14 residues. Trimming at V came to 5 bases and at J to 4 bases, leaving 4 bases not matched to a gene. The CDR3: CASSIAGGFYEQYF. DNA of the CDR3: TGTGCCAGCAGTATAGCGGGAGGGTTTTACGAGCAGTACTTC.

The chain has TRBV18 and TRBJ2-7; 7 nucleotides match TRBD1. Germline CDR1 reads KGHSH; CDR2 reads LQKENI. The CDR3 totals 13 residues. The ends lost 3 bases at V and 6 bases at J; junction bases unmatched: 5. CDR3 in amino acids: CASSPGHRGEQYF. In nucleotides, the CDR3 is TGTGCCAGCTCACCGGGGCACAGGGGCGAGCAGTACTTC.

As for this clone: An end of the junction differs from the germline gene, which may be a read error. The V gene is TRBV11-2, the J gene TRBJ2-3; 11 bases are shared with TRBD2. The germline V gene has CDR1 SGHAT and CDR2 FQNNGV. This CDR3 has 15 amino acids. CDR3 region: CASTLAGGHSDTQYF. DNA for the CDR3: TGTGCCAGCACCTTAGCGGGGGGGCATTCAGATACGCAGTATTTT.

The chain carries TRBV19 and TRBJ1-1; D gene uncertain. Germline V gene lookup returns CDR1 LNHDA and CDR2 SQIVND (reference sequence). The CDR3 sequence is 15 residues long. V was pared by 1 base and J by 0 bases, with 9 bases between. CDR3 nucleotides: TGTGCCAGTAGTATAGCGCTAACCATGAACACTGAAGCTTTCTTT. It encodes CASSIALTMNTEAFF.

V and J are TRBV6-1 and TRBJ2-1; TRBD1 matches 7 bases. V dropped 0 bases and J dropped 0; count of bases not matched to a gene: 5. CDR1 is MNHNS and CDR2 is SASEGT in the germline V gene. The CDR3 length is 17 residues. The CDR3 loop is CASSEARGQSSYNEQFF. The DNA for the CDR3 is TGTGCCAGCAGTGAAGCTAGGGGACAGAGCTCCTACAATGAGCAGTTCTTC.

The rearrangement joins TRBV9 to TRBJ1-4, with D perhaps matching TRBD1 (6 bases). The V end lost 3 bases, the J end lost 5 bases, and 17 bases lay between the germline ends. Germline-derived CDR1 and CDR2 are SGDLS and YYNGEE. The CDR3 is 16 residues long. This CDR3 reads CASSEGTPGGNEKLFF. CDR3 nucleotide sequence: TGTGCCAGCAGCGAGGGGACCCCGGGGGGCAATGAAAAACTGTTTTTT.

This clone appeared once. The chain joins TRBV6-5 to TRBJ2-2, with 10 bases that match TRBD2. The J segment lost 4 bases and the V segment lost 7 bases, leaving 3 bases of the junction unmatched. Germline loops: CDR1 MNHEY, CDR2 SVGAGI. The CDR3 runs to 14 residues. The CDR3 here is CASIASGSTGELFF. As DNA, the CDR3 is TGTGCCAGCATCGCTAGCGGGAGCACCGGGGAGCTGTTTTTT.

The genes are TRBV5-5 and TRBJ1-1; D is unresolved. This CDR3 has 14 residues. Per the germline V gene, CDR1 is SGHKS and CDR2 is YYEKEE (reference sequence). Trimming took off 1 base at V and 0 bases at J, with 7 bases between the two ends. CDR3 coding DNA: TGTGCCAGCAGCTTGACAGTCATGAACACTGAAGCTTTCTTT. The encoded protein is CASSLTVMNTEAFF.

This chain joins TRBV10-1 and TRBJ2-1, with D unresolved. V shed 0 bases and J shed 3 bases, with 6 bases lying between them. CDR1 WNHNN and CDR2 SYGVQD come from the germline V gene (reference sequence). The CDR3 extends over 14 amino acids. In DNA form, the CDR3 reads TGCGCCAGCAGTGAGTCCGGCGGCTACAATGAGCAGTTCTTC. Amino acid sequence: CASSESGGYNEQFF.